This T cell receptor (beta chain) appears in the sequencing data of a study of OX40 agonist ivuxolimab in advanced cancers. The wider study: The study reported partial responses in three patients: one hepatocellular carcinoma, two cutaneous melanoma.

Produced via immunoSEQ multiplex PCR; TCRdb's table is partial and in-frame only. The table lists over 75,000 clones, around nine tenths of them singletons, with 0.4% to 0.55% in the top ten. The CDR3 is 11 residues long. Germline values: CDR1 SNHLY, CDR2 FYNNEI. V lost 10 bases to trimming and J lost 4 bases, with 8 bases between them. Excluded were patients having autoimmune disease history or systemic immunosuppression. This clonotype originated in an adult with an advanced solid tumor such as melanoma, head and neck, liver or kidney cancer. This chain joins TRBV2 and TRBJ1-5; D remains unclear. The sample was CD4+ or CD8+ T cells sorted from blood, taken in a trial of the OX40 agonist ivuxolimab. CDR3: CANAGNQPQHF. DNA of the CDR3: TGTGCCAACGCGGGGAATCAGCCCCAGCATTTT.